The 8 T cell receptor beta chains below were found in one sample sequenced in a study of cytomegalovirus exposure and HLA in healthy donors. The PCR had 60 Vbeta and 13 Jbeta primers. Assay used: immunoSEQ multiplex PCR; TCRdb lists only in-frame clones, some missing. The sample records under 150,000 clones, around 78% being singletons. Sequencing used PBMCs. Every receptor here comes from a woman between 35 and 50 years old in good health and CMV-seropositive.

The CDR3 reads CASSTDRGNEAFF. The CDR3 DNA follows: TGTGCCAGCAGTACGGACAGGGGGAATGAAGCTTTCTTT. The V and J genes are TRBV6-5 and TRBJ1-1; TRBD1 agrees at 10 bases. The CDR3 runs 13 residues. Germline assignment: CDR1 MNHEY and CDR2 SVGAGI. The J segment lost 7 bases and the V segment lost 5 bases, leaving 4 bases of the junction unmatched.

The chain links TRBV6-5 to TRBJ1-5, with a possible D match to TRBD1 (6 bases). CDR3 length: 15 amino acids. Trimming removed 5 bases at V and 0 bases at J, with 11 bases between. CDR1 and CDR2 from the germline V gene are MNHEY and SVGAGI. The CDR3 reads CASSTTQGSNQPQHF. CDR3 sequence (DNA): TGTGCCAGCAGTACCACACAGGGTAGCAATCAGCCCCAGCATTTT.

This clone was found once. The chain joins TRBV6-5 to TRBJ2-6, with a possible D match to TRBD1 (6 bases). This CDR3 spans 15 amino acids. Trimming took off 8 bases at V and 1 base at J, with 12 bases between the two ends. Per germline, CDR1 MNHEY and CDR2 SVGAGI. This CDR3 reads CASRDTPSGANVLTF. CDR3 nucleotide sequence: TGTGCCAGCCGGGACACACCTTCTGGGGCCAACGTCCTGACTTTC.

As concerns this clone: A single base separates this from a much larger clone, so it may be a read error. Written as DNA, the CDR3 is TGTGCCAGCAGGTATAACAATGAGCAGTTCTTC. Its protein product is CASRYNNEQFF. The V and J genes are TRBV6-5 and TRBJ2-1; no firm D call. This CDR3 is built from 11 residues. The V end was cut by 6 bases, the J end by 5 bases, with 5 bases between. Germline assignment: CDR1 MNHEY and CDR2 SVGAGI.

The rearrangement uses TRBV20-1 and TRBJ2-1, with D hard to call. Germline-derived CDR1 and CDR2 are DFQATT and SNEGSKA (reference sequence). The CDR3 spans 11 residues. V lost 6 bases, J lost 10 bases, and 13 bases lay in between. Here the CDR3 reads CSASESEEQFF. CDR3 in DNA: TGCAGTGCGTCGGAGAGCGAAGAGCAGTTCTTC.

J is TRBJ1-5 and V is TRBV19; D uncertain. The V end lost 5 bases, the J end lost 9 bases, and 8 bases lay between the germline ends. From germline, CDR1 is LNHDA and CDR2 SQIVND (reference sequence). The CDR3 is 11 amino acids. CDR3 residues: CASSYPGPQHF. The CDR3 coding sequence is TGTGCCAGTAGTTACCCGGGGCCCCAGCATTTT.

The V call is TRBV6-5, the J call TRBJ1-4; TRBD1 aligns across 10 bases. Germline CDR1 reads MNHEY; CDR2 reads SVGAGI. This CDR3 is built from 14 residues. J lost 14 bases, V lost 4 bases, and 10 bases had no gene match. The CDR3 region is CASSSTTGGRGLFF. CDR3 DNA: TGTGCCAGCAGTTCGACGACAGGGGGCCGAGGTCTGTTTTTT.

The chain employs TRBV7-2 and TRBJ2-5; 9 positions agree with TRBD1. CDR3 length equals 13 residues. Germline-derived CDR1 and CDR2 are SGHTA and FQGNSA. The J segment lost 5 bases and the V segment lost 6 bases, leaving 4 bases of the junction unmatched. The CDR3 sequence: CASRQGALETQYF. CDR3 DNA: TGTGCCAGCAGACAGGGGGCGCTTGAGACCCAGTACTTC. Supplemented by reference TRBV7-2 and TRBJ2-5, the full variable domain reads GAGVSQSPSNKVTEKGKDVELRCDPISGHTALYWYRQSLGQGLEFLIYFQGNSAPDKSGLPSDRFSAERTGGSVSTLTIQRTQQEDSAVYLCASRQGALETQYFGPGTRLLVL.